A selection of T cell receptor beta chains follows, all from one sample in a study of PD-1 blockade in classical Hodgkin lymphoma. Clones were sequenced by immunoSEQ multiplex PCR, and TCRdb holds only the in-frame ones, with some missing. Here the sample spans 3,500 or so clones, 80% to 90% being singletons. The sample was CD8+ T cells from blood, taken before the fourth cycle of nivolumab. All receptors come from a human donor with classical Hodgkin lymphoma. The CDR3 runs from the conserved cysteine through the conserved F or W. The order of the fields is V gene, J gene, clone size, CDR3 length, D gene, CDR3 protein, CDR3 DNA. A D gene is named only where the DNA matches it firmly. Not all rows give a size; the values are once, few, many and, for expanded clones, a class.

TRBV25-1	TRBJ1-1	-	16	-	CASRGRRGYRDTEAFF	TGTGCCAGCAGGGGTAGGAGGGGGTATAGGGACACTGAAGCTTTCTTT
TRBV5-4	TRBJ2-1	once	12	TRBD1	CASRSGGTEQFF	TGTGCCAGCAGGTCAGGGGGCACTGAGCAGTTCTTC
TRBV9	TRBJ2-1	-	16	-	CASSPKSTVSYNEQFF	TGTGCCAGCAGCCCCAAATCCACCGTCTCCTACAATGAGCAGTTCTTC
TRBV11-2	TRBJ2-3	-	14	TRBD1	CASSLWTGRDTQYF	TGTGCCAGCAGCTTATGGACAGGGCGAGATACGCAGTATTTT
TRBV4-3	TRBJ2-3	-	16	TRBD2	CASSQDSSGSTDTQYF	TGCGCCAGCAGCCAAGATTCTAGCGGTAGCACAGATACGCAGTATTTT
TRBV7-6	TRBJ2-7	-	15	-	CASSSFGQTAYEQYF	TGTGCCAGCAGCTCGTTCGGACAGACAGCCTACGAGCAGTACTTC
TRBV27	TRBJ2-2	-	15	-	CASSYSSWGAGELFF	TGTGCCAGCAGTTACTCTAGCTGGGGGGCCGGGGAGCTGTTTTTT
TRBV28	TRBJ1-2	-	16	TRBD1	CASSFWGDRWGYGYTF	TGTGCCAGCAGTTTCTGGGGGGACAGGTGGGGCTATGGCTACACCTTC
TRBV27	TRBJ2-1	-	15	TRBD2	CASSISGGAFNEQFF	TGTGCCAGCAGTATCAGCGGGGGGGCGTTCAATGAGCAGTTCTTC
TRBV7-9	TRBJ2-2	-	17	TRBD2	CASSLGLAGANTGELFF	TGTGCCAGCAGCCTGGGACTAGCGGGGGCCAACACCGGGGAGCTGTTTTTT
TRBV7-6	TRBJ1-1	-	14	-	CASWGGQINTEAFF	TGTGCCAGCTGGGGAGGACAGATCAACACTGAAGCTTTCTTT
TRBV7-2	TRBJ2-1	-	12	-	CASSFDNSEQFF	TGTGCCAGCAGCTTTGACAACAGCGAGCAGTTCTTC
TRBV16	TRBJ1-1	-	14	-	CASSQSLMNTEAFF	TGTGCCAGCAGCCAATCTCTTATGAACACTGAAGCTTTCTTT
TRBV7-9	TRBJ1-1	few	15	-	CASRPGGLGYTEAFF	TGTGCCAGCAGGCCCGGGGGGTTGGGCTACACTGAAGCTTTCTTT
TRBV7-3	TRBJ2-7	-	16	TRBD2	CASSSGGLAATYEQYF	TGTGCCAGCAGCTCGGGAGGACTAGCGGCCACCTACGAGCAGTACTTC
TRBV7-9	TRBJ2-7	large	14	-	CASSFVSTGYEQYF	TGTGCCAGCAGCTTTGTATCGACAGGCTACGAGCAGTACTTC
TRBV4-3	TRBJ2-3	-	15	-	CASSPGGPGTDTQYF	TGCGCCAGCAGCCCCGGGGGACCCGGCACAGATACGCAGTATTTT
TRBV7-6	TRBJ2-5	-	15	TRBD1	CASSLTDRHQETQYF	TGTGCCAGCAGCTTAACGGACAGGCACCAAGAGACCCAGTACTTC
TRBV7-9	TRBJ2-7	-	13	TRBD1	CASSLDRAYEQYF	TGTGCCAGCAGCCTGGACAGGGCCTACGAGCAGTACTTC
TRBV27	TRBJ2-5	once	15	-	CASSLRQPREETQYF	TGTGCCAGCAGTTTACGACAACCGAGGGAAGAGACCCAGTACTTC
TRBV6-1	TRBJ1-1	-	15	-	CASSLGPGLNTEAFF	TGTGCCAGCAGCTTGGGGCCGGGGCTGAACACTGAAGCTTTCTTT
TRBV10-3	TRBJ1-3	-	14	TRBD1	CASTRQGGGNTIYF	TGTGCCAGTACCCGACAGGGGGGAGGAAACACCATATATTTT
TRBV4-3	TRBJ2-7	once	15	-	CASSQDSGLPYEQYF	TGCGCCAGCAGCCAAGATTCAGGGCTTCCTTACGAGCAGTACTTC
TRBV7-9	TRBJ2-4	few	15	-	CASSLGIALGDIQYF	TGTGCCAGCAGCTTAGGAATCGCGTTGGGGGACATTCAGTACTTC
TRBV5-6	TRBJ2-7	once	16	TRBD1	CASSLMSTGYGYEQYF	TGTGCCAGCAGCTTGATGTCGACAGGGTATGGGTACGAGCAGTACTTC
TRBV15	TRBJ2-1	-	13	-	CATSVGVFGEQFF	TGTGCCACCAGCGTGGGGGTTTTCGGTGAGCAGTTCTTC
TRBV9	TRBJ1-3	-	15	-	CASSAGVMIGNTIYF	TGTGCCAGCAGCGCGGGGGTGATGATTGGAAACACCATATATTTT
TRBV27	TRBJ2-7	-	16	-	CASSLLGGISSYEQYF	TGTGCCAGCAGTTTATTGGGGGGAATTAGCTCCTACGAGCAGTACTTC
TRBV11-1	TRBJ1-2	-	16	TRBD1	CASSLAPLTGNYGYTF	TGTGCCAGCAGCTTAGCCCCGCTGACAGGGAACTATGGCTACACCTTC
TRBV5-6	TRBJ1-5	-	14	-	CASSSARNYQPQHF	TGTGCCAGCAGCTCGGCCAGGAACTATCAGCCCCAGCATTTT
TRBV27	TRBJ2-7	-	13	-	CASSFGQIYEQYF	TGTGCCAGCAGTTTCGGACAGATCTACGAGCAGTACTTC
TRBV27	TRBJ1-5	-	14	-	CASSSSVRNQPQHF	TGTGCCAGCAGTTCAAGCGTCCGCAATCAGCCCCAGCATTTT
TRBV7-8	TRBJ2-5	-	11	-	CASSLDGRQYF	TGTGCCAGCAGCTTAGATGGGCGACAGTACTTC
TRBV6-5	TRBJ1-2	-	14	TRBD1	CASRGQGAFYGYTF	TGTGCCAGCCGTGGACAGGGGGCTTTCTATGGCTACACCTTC
TRBV7-6	TRBJ2-3	-	13	TRBD2	CASSLALLAEQYF	TGTGCCAGCAGCTTAGCGCTACTAGCGGAGCAGTATTTT
TRBV19	TRBJ2-1	-	16	-	CASSIAGRPGDNEQFF	TGTGCCAGTAGTATAGCTGGACGTCCCGGGGACAATGAGCAGTTCTTC
TRBV4-3	TRBJ1-5	-	15	TRBD1	CASSQETGGNQPQHF	TGCGCCAGCAGCCAGGAGACAGGGGGCAATCAGCCCCAGCATTTT
TRBV2	TRBJ2-2	-	13	-	CASSEAAAGELFF	TGTGCCAGCAGTGAAGCGGCGGCCGGGGAGCTGTTTTTT